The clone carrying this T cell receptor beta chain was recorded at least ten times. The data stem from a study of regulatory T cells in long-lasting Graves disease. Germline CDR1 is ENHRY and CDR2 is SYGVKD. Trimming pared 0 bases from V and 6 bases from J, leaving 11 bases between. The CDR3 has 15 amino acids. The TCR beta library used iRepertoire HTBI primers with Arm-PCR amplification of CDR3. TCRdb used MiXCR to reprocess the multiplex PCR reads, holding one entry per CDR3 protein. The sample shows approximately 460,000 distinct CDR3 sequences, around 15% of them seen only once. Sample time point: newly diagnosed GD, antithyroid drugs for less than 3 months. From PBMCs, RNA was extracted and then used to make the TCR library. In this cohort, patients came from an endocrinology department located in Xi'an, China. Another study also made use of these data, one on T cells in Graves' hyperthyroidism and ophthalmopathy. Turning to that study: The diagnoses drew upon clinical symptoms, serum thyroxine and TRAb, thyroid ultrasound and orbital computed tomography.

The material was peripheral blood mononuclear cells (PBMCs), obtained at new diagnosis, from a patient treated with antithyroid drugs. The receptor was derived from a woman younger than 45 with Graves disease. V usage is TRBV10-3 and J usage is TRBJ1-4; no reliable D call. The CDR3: CAISESTGVDEKLFF. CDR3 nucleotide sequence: TGTGCCATCAGTGAGTCGACCGGGGTGGATGAAAAACTGTTTTTT.